This record concerns one T cell receptor beta chain sequence. Its antigen remains unknown. From 5'RACE with constant-segment primers came TCR alpha and TCR beta cDNA libraries that carried sample barcodes and UMIs. TCRdb reprocessed the 5' RACE reads with MiXCR, giving one entry per CDR3 protein. The table has roughly 610,000 distinct CDR3 sequences, 17% seen once. The data are from a study of T-cell memory formation after mild COVID-19. Background on the study: Most TCR clusters belonged to a single donor. Study-level results: Whether second-wave clones peaking at day 37 were SARS-CoV-2 specific went unconfirmed. Contracting CD4+ clones sat mainly in CM and EM; CD8+ in EMRA.

CDR3 size: 12 residues. With 0 bases removed from V and 3 bases from J, the gap between germline ends came to 5 bases. Germline CDR1 reads DFQATT; CDR2 reads SNEGSKA (reference sequence). V gene TRBV20-1 combines with J gene TRBJ1-1; the D is unclear. This receptor was taken from an adult woman who had mild COVID-19 (a few samples of this study predate the infection). Cell type and time point are not known. The sample was PBMCs or a T cell subset sorted from them (not recorded which). CDR3 nucleotides: TGCAGTGCTAGAGATCTGGACACTGAAGCTTTCTTT. Amino acid sequence: CSARDLDTEAFF.